This TCR beta chain emerged from a study of early T cells in non-severe SARS-CoV-2 infection. From the 5' RACE reads, TCRdb called clonotypes with MiXCR, one entry per CDR3 protein. The sample has tens of thousands of distinct CDR3 sequences, about 6% seen once. This clonotype showed up many times. Germline assignment: CDR1 DFQATT and CDR2 SNEGSKA (reference sequence). V was pared by 0 bases and J by 3 bases, with 23 bases between. The CDR3 has 19 residues. The sequencing sample was made of whole blood. The chain has TRBV20-1 and TRBJ2-2; possibly TRBD1 for D (5 bases). The TCR comes from an adult who was a healthcare worker with PCR-confirmed SARS-CoV-2 infection or an uninfected control (not recorded which). The CDR3: CSARDRVSAGLRDTGELFF. The CDR3 DNA reads TGCAGTGCTAGAGATCGCGTGTCAGCAGGGCTCCGGGACACCGGGGAGCTGTTTTTT.